This T cell receptor (beta chain) was retrieved from a study of T cell responses to AZD1222 COVID-19 vaccine. Study conclusions and caveats: The reported proportion of spike-specific TCRs targeting unmutated variant regions was nearly half. White British donors predominated, females outnumbered males, and clonal diversity was possibly underestimated. Baseline antibody screening turned up just a handful of seropositive AZD1222 recipients.

Sequencing was performed with immunoSEQ multiplex PCR; in TCRdb, only in-frame clones are kept and a portion is missing. The sample has 84,000 or so clones, roughly 87% seen once. The junction had 7 bases not matched to a gene; V was cut back by 5 bases and J by 2 bases. From germline, CDR1 is SGHVS and CDR2 FQNEAQ. The CDR3 runs to 16 residues. This clone was picked up one time. Its antigen is as yet unknown. The chain links TRBV7-8 to TRBJ2-3, with 10 bases matching TRBD2. The sample consisted of peripheral blood, taken on day 0 of AZD1222 vaccination. The source is an adult in good health. The CDR3 nucleotides read TGTGCCAGCAGCCGAAAAGCGGGGGGGACCACAGATACGCAGTATTTT. The encoded protein is CASSRKAGGTTDTQYF.